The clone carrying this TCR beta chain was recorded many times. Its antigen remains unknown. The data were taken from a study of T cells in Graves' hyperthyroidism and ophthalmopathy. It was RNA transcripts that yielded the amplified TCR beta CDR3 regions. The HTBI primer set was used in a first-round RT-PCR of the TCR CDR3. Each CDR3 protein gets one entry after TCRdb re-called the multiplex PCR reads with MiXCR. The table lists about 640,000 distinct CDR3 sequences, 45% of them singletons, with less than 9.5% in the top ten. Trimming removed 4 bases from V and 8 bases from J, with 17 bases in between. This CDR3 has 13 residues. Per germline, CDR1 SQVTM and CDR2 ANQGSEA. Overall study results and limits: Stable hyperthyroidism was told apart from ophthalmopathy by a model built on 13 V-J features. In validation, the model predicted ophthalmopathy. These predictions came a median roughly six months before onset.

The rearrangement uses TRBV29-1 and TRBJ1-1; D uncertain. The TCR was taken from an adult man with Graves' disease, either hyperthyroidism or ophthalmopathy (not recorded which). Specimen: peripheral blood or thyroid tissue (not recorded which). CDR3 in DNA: TGCAGCGTTGGGGGAAAGAGGGAGGCCGAAGCTTTCTTT. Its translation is CSVGGKREAEAFF.